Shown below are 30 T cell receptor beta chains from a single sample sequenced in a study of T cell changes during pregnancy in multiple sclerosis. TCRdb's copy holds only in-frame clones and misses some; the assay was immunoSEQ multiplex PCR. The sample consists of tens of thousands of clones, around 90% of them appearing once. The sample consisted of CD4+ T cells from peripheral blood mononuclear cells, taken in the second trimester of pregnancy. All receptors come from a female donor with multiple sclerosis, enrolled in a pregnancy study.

CDR3 DNA: TGCACCAGCAGCCAAGCCCACAGGGTCTACGAGCAGTACTTC. Translation gives CTSSQAHRVYEQYF. The rearrangement links TRBV1 to TRBJ2-7; the table's D call TRBD1 went unverified against the DNA. TRBV1 represents a pseudogene. The CDR3 totals 14 residues.

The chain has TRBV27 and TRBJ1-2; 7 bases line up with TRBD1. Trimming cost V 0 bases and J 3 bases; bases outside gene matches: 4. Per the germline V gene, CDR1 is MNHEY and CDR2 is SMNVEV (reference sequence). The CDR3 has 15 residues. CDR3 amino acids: CASSLSTGLYYGYTF. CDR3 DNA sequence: TGTGCCAGCAGTTTATCGACAGGGTTATACTATGGCTACACCTTC.

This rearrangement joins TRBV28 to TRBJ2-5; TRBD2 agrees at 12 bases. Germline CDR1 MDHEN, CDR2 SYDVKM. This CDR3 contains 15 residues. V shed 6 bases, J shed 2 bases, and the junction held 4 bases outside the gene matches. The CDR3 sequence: CASRQLAGGQETQYF. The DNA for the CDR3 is TGTGCCAGCAGACAACTAGCGGGAGGTCAAGAGACCCAGTACTTC.

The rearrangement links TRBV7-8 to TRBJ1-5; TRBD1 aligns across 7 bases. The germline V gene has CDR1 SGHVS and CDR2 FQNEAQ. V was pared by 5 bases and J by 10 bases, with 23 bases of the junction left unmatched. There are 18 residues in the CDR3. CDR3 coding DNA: TGTGCCAGCAGCCGGGATGGGACAGCCGATCTAGCAATCAGCCCCCAGCATTTT. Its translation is CASSRDGTADLAISPQHF.

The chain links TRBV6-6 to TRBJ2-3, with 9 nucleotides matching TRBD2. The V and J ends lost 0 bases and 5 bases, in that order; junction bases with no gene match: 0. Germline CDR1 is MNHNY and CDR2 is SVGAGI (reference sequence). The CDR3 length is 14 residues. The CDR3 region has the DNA TGTGCCAGCAGTTACTCACTAGCGGGAGATACGCAGTATTTT. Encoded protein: CASSYSLAGDTQYF.

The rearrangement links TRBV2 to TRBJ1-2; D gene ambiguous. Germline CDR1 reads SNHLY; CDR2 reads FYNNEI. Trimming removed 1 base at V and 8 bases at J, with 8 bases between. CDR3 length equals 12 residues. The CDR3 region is CASSEDTKGYTF. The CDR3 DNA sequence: TGTGCCAGCAGTGAAGACACGAAGGGCTACACCTTC.

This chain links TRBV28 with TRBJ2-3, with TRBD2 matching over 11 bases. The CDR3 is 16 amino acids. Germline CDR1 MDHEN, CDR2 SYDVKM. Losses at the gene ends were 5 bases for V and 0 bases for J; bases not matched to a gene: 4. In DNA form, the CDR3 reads TGTGCCAGCAGTGCTAGACTAGCGGGGAGCACAGATACGCAGTATTTT. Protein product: CASSARLAGSTDTQYF.

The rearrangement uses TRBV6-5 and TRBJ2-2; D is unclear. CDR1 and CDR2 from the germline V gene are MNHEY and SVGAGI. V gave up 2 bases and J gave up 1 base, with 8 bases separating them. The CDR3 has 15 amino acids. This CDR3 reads CASSYQIQNTGELFF. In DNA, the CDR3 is TGTGCCAGCAGTTACCAGATACAGAACACCGGGGAGCTGTTTTTT.

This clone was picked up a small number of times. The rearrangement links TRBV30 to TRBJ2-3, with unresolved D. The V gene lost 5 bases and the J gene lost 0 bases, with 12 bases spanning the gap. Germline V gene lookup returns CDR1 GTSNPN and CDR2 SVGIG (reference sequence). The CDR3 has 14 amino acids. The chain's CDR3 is CAWQRGESTDTQYF. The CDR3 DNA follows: TGTGCCTGGCAACGCGGAGAAAGCACAGATACGCAGTATTTT.

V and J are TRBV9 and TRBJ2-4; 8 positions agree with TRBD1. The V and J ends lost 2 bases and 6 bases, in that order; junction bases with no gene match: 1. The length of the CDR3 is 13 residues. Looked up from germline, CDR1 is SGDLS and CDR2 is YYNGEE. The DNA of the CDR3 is TGTGCCAGCAGCGTCGGACAGGGAAACATTCAGTACTTC. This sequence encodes CASSVGQGNIQYF. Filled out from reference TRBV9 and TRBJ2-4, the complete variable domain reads DSGVTQTPKHLITATGQRVTLRCSPRSGDLSVYWYQQSLDQGLQFLIQYYNGEERAKGNILERFSAQQFPDLHSELNLSSLELGDSALYFCASSVGQGNIQYFGAGTRLSVL.

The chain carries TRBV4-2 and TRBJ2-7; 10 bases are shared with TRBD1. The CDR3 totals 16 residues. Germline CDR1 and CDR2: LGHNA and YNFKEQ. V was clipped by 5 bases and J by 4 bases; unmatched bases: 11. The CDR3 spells CASSGGGGTGVYEQYF. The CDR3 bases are TGTGCCAGCAGCGGAGGGGGCGGGACAGGGGTGTACGAGCAGTACTTC.

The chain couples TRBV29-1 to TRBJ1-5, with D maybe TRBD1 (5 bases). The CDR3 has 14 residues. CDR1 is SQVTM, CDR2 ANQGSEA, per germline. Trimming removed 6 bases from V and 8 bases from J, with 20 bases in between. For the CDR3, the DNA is TGCAGCGTCAGGGAGGCAGGGTCCAGGGAGCCCCAGCATTTT. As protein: CSVREAGSREPQHF.

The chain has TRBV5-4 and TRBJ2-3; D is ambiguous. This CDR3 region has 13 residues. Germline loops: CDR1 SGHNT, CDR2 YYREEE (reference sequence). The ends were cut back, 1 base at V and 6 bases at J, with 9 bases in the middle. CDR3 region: CASSLRSSDTQYF. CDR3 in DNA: TGTGCCAGCAGCTTGCGTTCTTCCGATACGCAGTATTTT.

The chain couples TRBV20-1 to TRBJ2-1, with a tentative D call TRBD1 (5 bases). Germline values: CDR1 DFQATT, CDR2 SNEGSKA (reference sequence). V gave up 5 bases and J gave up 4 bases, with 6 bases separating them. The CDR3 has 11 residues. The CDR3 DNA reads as TGCAGTGCTGACAGTTACAATGAGCAGTTCTTC. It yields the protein CSADSYNEQFF.

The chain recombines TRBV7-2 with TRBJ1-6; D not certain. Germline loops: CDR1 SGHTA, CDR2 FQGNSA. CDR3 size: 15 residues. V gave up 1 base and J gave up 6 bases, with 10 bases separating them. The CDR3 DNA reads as TGTGCCAGCAGCTTAGAAGGGAGGTCTAATTCACCCCTCCACTTT. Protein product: CASSLEGRSNSPLHF.

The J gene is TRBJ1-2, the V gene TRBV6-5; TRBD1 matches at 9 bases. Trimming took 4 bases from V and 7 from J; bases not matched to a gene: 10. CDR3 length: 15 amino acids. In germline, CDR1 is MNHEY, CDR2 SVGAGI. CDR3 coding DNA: TGTGCCAGCAGTTCCCCACAGGGGGCAAGTGGTGGCTACACCTTC. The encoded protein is CASSSPQGASGGYTF.

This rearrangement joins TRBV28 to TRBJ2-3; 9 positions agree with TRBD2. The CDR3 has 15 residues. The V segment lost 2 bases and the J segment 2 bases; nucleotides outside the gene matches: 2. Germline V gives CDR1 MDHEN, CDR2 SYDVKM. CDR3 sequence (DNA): TGTGCCAGCAGTTTAGGGACTAGCCTCACAGATACGCAGTATTTT. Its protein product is CASSLGTSLTDTQYF.

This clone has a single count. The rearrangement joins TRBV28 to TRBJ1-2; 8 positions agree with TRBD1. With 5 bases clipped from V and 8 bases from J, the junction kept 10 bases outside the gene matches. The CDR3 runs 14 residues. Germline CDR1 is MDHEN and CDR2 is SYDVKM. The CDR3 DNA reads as TGTGCCAGCAGTCCGACCGGACAGGGCGGGGGCTACACCTTC. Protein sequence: CASSPTGQGGGYTF.

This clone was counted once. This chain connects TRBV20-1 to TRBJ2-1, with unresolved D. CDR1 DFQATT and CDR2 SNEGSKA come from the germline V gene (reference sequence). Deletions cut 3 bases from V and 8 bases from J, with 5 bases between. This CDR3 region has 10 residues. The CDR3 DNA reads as TGCAGTGCTAGTTTCGATGAGCAGTTCTTC. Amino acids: CSASFDEQFF.

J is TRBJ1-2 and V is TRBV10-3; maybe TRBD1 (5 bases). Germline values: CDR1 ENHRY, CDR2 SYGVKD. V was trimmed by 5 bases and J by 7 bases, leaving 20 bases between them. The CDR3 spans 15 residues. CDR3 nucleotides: TGTGCCATCAGTCCTCGGGACTGGGGCCCTGGTGGCTACACCTTC. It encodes CAISPRDWGPGGYTF.

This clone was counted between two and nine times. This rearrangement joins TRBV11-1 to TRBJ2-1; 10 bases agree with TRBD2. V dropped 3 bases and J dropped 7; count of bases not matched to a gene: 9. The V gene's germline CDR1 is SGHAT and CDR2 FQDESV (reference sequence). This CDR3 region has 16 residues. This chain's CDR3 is CASSFGTSERGNEQFF. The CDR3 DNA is TGTGCCAGCAGCTTCGGGACTAGCGAGCGAGGGAATGAGCAGTTCTTC.

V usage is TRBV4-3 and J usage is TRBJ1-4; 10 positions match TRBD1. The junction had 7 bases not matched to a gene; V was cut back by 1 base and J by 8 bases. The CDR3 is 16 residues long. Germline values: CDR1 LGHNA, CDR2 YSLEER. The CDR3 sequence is CASSQAGGTGAEKLFF. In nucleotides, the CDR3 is TGCGCCAGCAGCCAAGCGGGTGGGACAGGGGCCGAAAAACTGTTTTTT.

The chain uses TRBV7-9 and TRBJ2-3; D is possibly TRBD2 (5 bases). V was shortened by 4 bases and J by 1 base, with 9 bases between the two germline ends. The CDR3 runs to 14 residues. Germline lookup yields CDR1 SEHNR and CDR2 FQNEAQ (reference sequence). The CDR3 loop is CASSSPGGTDTQYF. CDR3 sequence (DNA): TGTGCCAGCAGCTCCCCCGGGGGCACAGATACGCAGTATTTT.

For the CDR3, the DNA is TGTGCCAGCAGTTCCCACCCGGGCAGGGTGGCTAATGAAAAACTGTTTTTT. Encoded protein: CASSSHPGRVANEKLFF. The genes are TRBV27 and TRBJ1-4; the D gene is possibly TRBD1 (5 bases). Trimming left V 4 bases short and J 3 bases short, with 18 bases between. The CDR3 runs to 17 residues. Looked up from germline, CDR1 is MNHEY and CDR2 is SMNVEV (reference sequence).

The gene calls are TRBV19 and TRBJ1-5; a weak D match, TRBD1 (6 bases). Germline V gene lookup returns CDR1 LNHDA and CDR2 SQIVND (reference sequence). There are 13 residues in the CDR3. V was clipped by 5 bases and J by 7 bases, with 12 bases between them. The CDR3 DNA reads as TGTGCCAGTAGTCCTCAGGGGAACCAGCCCCAGCATTTT. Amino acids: CASSPQGNQPQHF. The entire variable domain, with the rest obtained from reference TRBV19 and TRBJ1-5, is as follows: DGGITQSPKYLFRKEGQNVTLSCEQNLNHDAMYWYRQDPGQGLRLIYYSQIVNDFQKGDIAEGYSVSREKKESFPLTVTSAQKNPTAFYLCASSPQGNQPQHFGDGTRLSIL.

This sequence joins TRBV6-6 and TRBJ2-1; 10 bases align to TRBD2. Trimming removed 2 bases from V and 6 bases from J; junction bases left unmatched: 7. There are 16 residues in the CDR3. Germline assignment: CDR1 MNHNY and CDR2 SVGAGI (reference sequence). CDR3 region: CASSYPSGSSLNEQFF. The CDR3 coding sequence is TGTGCCAGCAGTTACCCTAGCGGGAGTAGTCTCAATGAGCAGTTCTTC.

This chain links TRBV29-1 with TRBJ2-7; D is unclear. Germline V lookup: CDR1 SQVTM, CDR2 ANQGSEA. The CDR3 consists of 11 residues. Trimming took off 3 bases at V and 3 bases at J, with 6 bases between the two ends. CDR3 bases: TGCAGCGTTGACCACAACTACGAGCAGTACTTC. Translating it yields CSVDHNYEQYF.

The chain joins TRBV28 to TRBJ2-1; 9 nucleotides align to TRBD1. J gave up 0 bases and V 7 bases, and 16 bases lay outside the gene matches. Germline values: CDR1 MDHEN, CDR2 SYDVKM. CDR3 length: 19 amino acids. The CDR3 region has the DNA TGTGCCAGCACCGCCGACAGGGGGGTCACGAAAGACTCCTACAATGAGCAGTTCTTC. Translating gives CASTADRGVTKDSYNEQFF.

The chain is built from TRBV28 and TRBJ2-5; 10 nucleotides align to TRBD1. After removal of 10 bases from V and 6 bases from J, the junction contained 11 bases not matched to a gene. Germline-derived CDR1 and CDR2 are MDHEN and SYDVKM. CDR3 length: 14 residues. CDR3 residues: CATTTPDRGKTQYF. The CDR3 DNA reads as TGTGCCACCACAACACCGGACAGGGGGAAGACCCAGTACTTC.

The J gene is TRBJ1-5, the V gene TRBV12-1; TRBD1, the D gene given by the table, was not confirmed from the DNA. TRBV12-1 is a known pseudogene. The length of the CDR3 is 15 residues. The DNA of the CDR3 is TGTGCCAGCGCCCGGGGACATTACCGCAATCAGCCCCAGCATTTT. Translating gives CASARGHYRNQPQHF.